The subject of this entry is one T cell receptor (beta chain). In the original workflow: Amplifying reference gene primers gave estimates of nucleated cell counts. Generated by immunoSEQ multiplex PCR, the TCRdb table keeps only in-frame clones and is missing some. D and trimming come from the DNA, and the V and J calls and clone size come from that table. The table has roughly 63,000 clones, 75% to 90% seen once; the top ten hold around 1.5%. Germline lookup yields CDR1 MNHEY and CDR2 SVGAGI. V shed 6 bases and J 5 bases; nucleotides not matched to a gene: 3. This CDR3 region has 15 residues. The data are from a study of blood T cell repertoires in COVID-19. Whole-study context: Researchers got acute and convalescent COVID-19 samples from the United States, Italy and Spain. Sources were T cells, B-cell-depleted T cells, or PBMCs; the material itself was cDNA or gDNA.

This rearrangement joins TRBV6-5 to TRBJ2-2, with 13 bases identical to TRBD2. The clonotype originates from a man between 60 and 75 years old with acute or convalescent COVID-19. Sample: peripheral blood. In nucleotides, the CDR3 is TGTGCCAGCAGAAGGACTAGCGGGAGAACCGGGGAGCTGTTTTTT. Residues: CASRRTSGRTGELFF.